Sequencing of this T cell receptor beta chain was carried out in a study of identical twins. General study points: Fewer insertions marked abundant cord blood beta clonotypes; young adult naive trended weakly, memory not at all.

This CDR3 has 13 residues. With V trimmed by 7 bases and J by 4 bases, 3 bases remained unmatched. CDR1 is MDHEN and CDR2 is SYDVKM in the germline V gene. Each CDR3 protein is one row after TCRdb ran MiXCR on the 5' RACE reads. The data show 450,000 to 600,000 distinct CDR3 sequences, approximately 20% seen once. This clonotype has only a few counts. The antigen remains unidentified. These data are also associated with another study on yellow fever vaccine responses in identical twins.

The chain has TRBV28 and TRBJ1-5, with 8 positions matching TRBD1. This receptor was taken from a woman under 30 in good health. What was sequenced was CD4+ T cells sorted from blood. This CDR3 is CASIRQGNQPQHF. CDR3 nucleotide sequence: TGTGCCAGCATAAGACAGGGGAATCAGCCCCAGCATTTT.